Listed here are 16 T cell receptor beta chains from one sample, sequenced in a study of Graves' ophthalmopathy and Graves' hyperthyroidism. RNA transcripts were the template, and TCR beta CDR3 regions were amplified from them. A first-round RT-PCR used HTBI primers, followed by a second-round multiplex PCR. In TCRdb, the multiplex PCR reads were re-called with MiXCR into one record per CDR3 protein. There are 680,000 or so distinct CDR3 sequences in the sample; about a fifth occur only once, and around 7% lies in the top ten. Sample: peripheral blood. The origin of the receptors is a woman under 30 with stable Graves' hyperthyroidism. Some clones in this sample may be carry-over from other donors' samples.

This clonotype was seen at least ten times. The J gene is TRBJ2-2, the V gene TRBV6-1; 8 bases line up with TRBD1. V was clipped by 6 bases and J by 3 bases; unmatched bases: 6. Germline V gene data show CDR1 as MNHNS and CDR2 as SASEGT. This CDR3 comprises 15 residues. The CDR3 spells CASRTTGVDTGELFF. The DNA of the CDR3 is TGTGCCAGCAGGACGACAGGGGTGGACACCGGGGAGCTGTTTTTT.

This clonotype was counted ten times or more. V and J are TRBV29-1 and TRBJ1-1; 7 nucleotides match TRBD1. V lost 7 bases to trimming and J lost 0 bases; unmatched junction nucleotides: 8. Germline V lookup: CDR1 SQVTM, CDR2 ANQGSEA. This CDR3 comprises 14 residues. In DNA form, the CDR3 reads TGCAGCGCCCTGGGACAGCTACTGAACACTGAAGCTTTCTTT. Translated, it gives CSALGQLLNTEAFF. The full variable domain, with the rest looked up from reference TRBV29-1 and TRBJ1-1, is SAVISQKPSRDICQRGTSLTIQCQVDSQVTMMFWYRQQPGQSLTLIATANQGSEATYESGFVIDKFPISRPNLTFSTLTVSNMSPEDSSIYLCSALGQLLNTEAFFGQGTRLTVV.

The rearrangement joins TRBV11-2 to TRBJ2-2; 9 bases fit TRBD1. The trim removed 5 bases at V and 4 bases at J, leaving 8 bases unmatched. CDR1 is SGHAT and CDR2 is FQNNGV in the germline V gene. The CDR3 is 16 amino acids. DNA for the CDR3: TGTGCCAGCAGCCCCCTGACAGGGGGTGGCACCGGGGAGCTGTTTTTT. Amino acids: CASSPLTGGGTGELFF. The entire variable domain, with the rest obtained from reference TRBV11-2 and TRBJ2-2, is as follows: EAGVAQSPRYKIIEKRQSVAFWCNPISGHATLYWYQQILGQGPKLLIQFQNNGVVDDSQLPKDRFSAERLKGVDSTLKIQPAKLEDSAVYLCASSPLTGGGTGELFFGEGSRLTVL.

The chain uses TRBV3-1 and TRBJ2-5, with D maybe TRBD2 (6 bases). V lost 7 bases, J lost 2 bases, and 14 bases lay in between. Germline V gene sequence: CDR1 LGHDT, CDR2 YNNKEL (reference sequence). The CDR3 runs to 14 residues. The chain's CDR3 is CASNLAAGQETQYF. DNA for the CDR3: TGTGCCAGCAACCTCGCAGCGGGTCAAGAGACCCAGTACTTC.

This clonotype was observed many times. J is TRBJ1-1 and V is TRBV7-2, with TRBD1 as a possible D gene (6 bases). V was pared by 7 bases and J by 3 bases, with 18 bases between. Per the germline V gene, CDR1 is SGHTA and CDR2 is FQGNSA. The CDR3 is made up of 15 amino acids. Here the CDR3 reads CASTRQAGGDTEAFF. For the CDR3, the DNA is TGTGCCAGCACCCGACAGGCGGGGGGGGACACTGAAGCTTTCTTT.

The table lists this clonotype with many counts. This chain joins TRBV6-5 and TRBJ2-7; D perhaps matches TRBD2 (5 bases). The CDR3 contains 14 residues. V lost 3 bases and J lost 0, with 9 bases in between. The V gene's germline CDR1 is MNHEY and CDR2 SVGAGI. CDR3 sequence (DNA): TGTGCCAGCAGTTATGAGGGCACCTCCTACGAGCAGTACTTC. It is translated as CASSYEGTSYEQYF.

This clonotype has a count of ten or more. V gene TRBV3-1 combines with J gene TRBJ2-7; D not resolved. Germline V CDR1 and CDR2: LGHDT, YNNKEL (reference sequence). The V and J ends lost 4 bases and 1 base respectively, with 11 bases between them. This CDR3 spans 14 amino acids. The CDR3 DNA is TGTGCCAGCAGCCCCCGAATGGGTTCCTACGAGCAGTACTTC. Translated: CASSPRMGSYEQYF.

This clonotype was counted only a few times. The chain carries TRBV11-2 and TRBJ2-2; D gene uncertain. This CDR3 is 15 amino acids long. Germline lookup yields CDR1 SGHAT and CDR2 FQNNGV. V was cut by 1 base and J by 2 bases, with 8 bases left in between. CDR3 residues: CASSLVGYNTGELFF. Written as DNA, the CDR3 is TGTGCCAGCAGCTTAGTGGGGTATAACACCGGGGAGCTGTTTTTT.

V is TRBV19 and J is TRBJ1-5; TRBD1 might be the D (5 bases). The CDR3 is made up of 16 amino acids. CDR1 and CDR2 (germline): LNHDA, SQIVND (reference sequence). V lost 7 bases and J 5 bases, leaving 21 bases between the germline ends. CDR3 residues: CASNSGRIKTDQPQHF. The CDR3 nucleotides read TGTGCCAGTAATTCAGGGAGGATTAAAACCGATCAGCCCCAGCATTTT. Based on the CDR3 plus reference TRBV19 and TRBJ1-5, the full variable domain is DGGITQSPKYLFRKEGQNVTLSCEQNLNHDAMYWYRQDPGQGLRLIYYSQIVNDFQKGDIAEGYSVSREKKESFPLTVTSAQKNPTAFYLCASNSGRIKTDQPQHFGDGTRLSIL.

This clonotype was recorded at least ten times. J is TRBJ2-7 and V is TRBV30; D ambiguous. There are 14 residues in the CDR3. CDR1 is GTSNPN, CDR2 SVGIG, per germline (reference sequence). V was cut by 0 bases and J by 4 bases, with 13 bases left in between. CDR3 DNA sequence: TGTGCCTGGAGTGTAGGGATGGGGATTTACGAGCAGTACTTC. Its protein product is CAWSVGMGIYEQYF.

This clonotype showed up just once. This chain links TRBV10-1 with TRBJ1-1; D gene uncertain. The CDR3 sequence is 13 residues long. The ends were cut back, 3 bases at V and 2 bases at J, with 7 bases in the middle. Germline CDR1 is WNHNN and CDR2 is SYGVQD (reference sequence). The CDR3 region is CASSDNFNTEAFF. CDR3 nucleotides: TGCGCCAGCAGTGATAACTTTAACACTGAAGCTTTCTTT.

This clonotype was detected ten times or more. This chain joins TRBV3-1 and TRBJ2-5; no definite D call. CDR3 length: 13 residues. CDR1 and CDR2 (germline): LGHDT, YNNKEL (reference sequence). V dropped 5 bases and J dropped 7 bases, with 14 bases sitting between them. The CDR3 region has the DNA TGTGCCAGCAGCTCGGACCCCTCGGGGACCCAGTACTTC. This gives the protein CASSSDPSGTQYF.

This clonotype was seen many times. The chain recombines TRBV6-5 with TRBJ1-3; D not certain. This CDR3 is 15 amino acids long. V was trimmed by 2 bases and J by 1 base, leaving 9 bases between them. The germline V gene encodes CDR1 MNHEY and CDR2 SVGAGI. CDR3 nucleotide sequence: TGTGCCAGCAGTTACCTTTCGGGTTCTGGAAACACCATATATTTT. This gives the protein CASSYLSGSGNTIYF.

The genes are TRBV4-2 and TRBJ1-1; TRBD1 is a possible D gene (5 bases). The length of the CDR3 is 15 residues. CDR1 and CDR2 from the germline V gene are LGHNA and YNFKEQ. Trimming removed 1 base at V and 4 bases at J, with 13 bases between. The chain's CDR3 is CASSQVGTALTEAFF. Written as DNA, the CDR3 is TGTGCCAGCAGCCAAGTGGGGACGGCTCTCACTGAAGCTTTCTTT.

The rearrangement joins TRBV28 to TRBJ1-6; no reliable D call. CDR3 size: 14 residues. The germline V and J ends were trimmed by 6 bases and 7 bases, with 13 bases remaining between them. Germline V CDR1 and CDR2: MDHEN, SYDVKM. This CDR3 reads CASRLPTPNSPLHF. CDR3 nucleotides: TGTGCCAGCAGGCTCCCCACCCCAAATTCACCCCTCCACTTT.

V gene TRBV20-1 combines with J gene TRBJ1-5; weak D call: TRBD1 (5 bases). Trimming took 1 base from V and 6 from J, leaving 19 bases between them. The CDR3 is made up of 16 amino acids. Germline values: CDR1 DFQATT, CDR2 SNEGSKA (reference sequence). The CDR3 DNA follows: TGCAGTGCTAGAGTGACCGGGACGGCCATGTCTCAGCCCCAGCATTTT. This translates into CSARVTGTAMSQPQHF.